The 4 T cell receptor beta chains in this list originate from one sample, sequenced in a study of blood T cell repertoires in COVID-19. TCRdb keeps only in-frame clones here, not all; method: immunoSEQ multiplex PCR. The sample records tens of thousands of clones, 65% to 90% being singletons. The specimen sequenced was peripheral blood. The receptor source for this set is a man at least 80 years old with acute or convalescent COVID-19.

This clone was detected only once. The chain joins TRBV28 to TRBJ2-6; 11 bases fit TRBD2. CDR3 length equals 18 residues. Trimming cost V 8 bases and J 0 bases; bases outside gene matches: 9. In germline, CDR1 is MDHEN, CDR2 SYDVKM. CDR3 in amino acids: CASAKPGLAVSGANVLTF. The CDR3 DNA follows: TGTGCCAGCGCAAAACCGGGACTAGCGGTCTCTGGGGCCAACGTCCTGACTTTC.

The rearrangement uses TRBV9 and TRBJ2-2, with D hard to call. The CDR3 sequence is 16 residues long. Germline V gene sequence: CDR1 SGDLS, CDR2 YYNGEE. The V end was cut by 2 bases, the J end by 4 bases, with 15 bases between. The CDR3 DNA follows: TGTGCCAGCAGCGTGAAGGCACGGCAGGTCACCGGGGAGCTGTTTTTT. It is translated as CASSVKARQVTGELFF.

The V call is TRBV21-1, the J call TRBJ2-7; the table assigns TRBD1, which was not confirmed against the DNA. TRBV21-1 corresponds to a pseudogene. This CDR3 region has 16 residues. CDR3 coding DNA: TGTGCCAGCAGCAACAAGGAAGTCAAAGGGGCCCACGAGCAGTACTTC. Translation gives CASSNKEVKGAHEQYF.

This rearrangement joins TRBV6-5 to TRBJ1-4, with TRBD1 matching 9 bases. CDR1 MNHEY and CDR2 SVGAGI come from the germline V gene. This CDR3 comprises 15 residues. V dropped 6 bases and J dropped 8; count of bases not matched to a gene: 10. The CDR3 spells CASRGTGGAGEKLFF. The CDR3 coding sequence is TGTGCCAGCAGGGGAACAGGGGGCGCAGGAGAAAAACTGTTTTTT.